The clone carrying this TCR beta chain showed up just a few times. The sample comes from a study of human T cells and chemical hapten exposure. Unique molecular identifiers were affixed to discrete cDNA molecules within the library. TCRdb re-called the RACE reads through MiXCR, storing one row per CDR3 protein. Here the sample spans 80,000 to 95,000 distinct CDR3 sequences, approximately 11% being singletons. Sample time point: patch test 2, 6 weeks after DPC sensitization. Treatment of the sample: therapeutic diphenylcyclopropenone sensitization with weekly scalp DPC. In every case, blood was obtained before the patch test was applied. The sequencing here drew on whole blood, taken in connection with sensitization to the hapten diphenylcyclopropenone (DPC). The TCR was taken from a man aged 40-49 years with alopecia areata. Some clones in this sample may be carry-over from other donors' samples.

The CDR3 is CASSPTHRGETQYF. CDR3 nucleotides: TGTGCCAGCAGCCCCACCCACAGGGGAGAGACCCAGTACTTC. The chain is built from TRBV7-3 and TRBJ2-5; 7 bases are a match to TRBD1. The length of the CDR3 is 14 residues. Germline trimming cut 5 bases from V and 4 bases from J; bases unmatched to any gene: 7. Germline assignment: CDR1 SGHTA and CDR2 FQGTGA.